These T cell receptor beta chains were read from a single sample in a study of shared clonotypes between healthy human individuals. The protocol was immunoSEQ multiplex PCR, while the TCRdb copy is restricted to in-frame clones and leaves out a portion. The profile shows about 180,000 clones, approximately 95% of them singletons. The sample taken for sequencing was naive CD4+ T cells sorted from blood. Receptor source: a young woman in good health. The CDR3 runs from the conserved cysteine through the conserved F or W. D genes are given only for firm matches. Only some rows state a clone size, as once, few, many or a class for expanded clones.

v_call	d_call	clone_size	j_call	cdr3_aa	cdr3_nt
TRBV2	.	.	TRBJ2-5	CASSGRTEGETQYF	TGTGCCAGCAGTGGCCGGACTGAGGGGGAGACCCAGTACTTC
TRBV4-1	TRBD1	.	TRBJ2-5	CASSPGQGAAETQYF	TGCGCCAGCAGCCCCGGACAGGGGGCTGCGGAGACCCAGTACTTC
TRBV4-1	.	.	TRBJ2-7	CASSQGSVVGGYGGEQYF	TGCGCCAGCAGCCAAGGGTCCGTTGTGGGAGGCTATGGGGGCGAGCAGTACTTC
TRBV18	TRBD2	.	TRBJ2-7	CASSAFRGGYEQYF	TGTGCCAGCTCAGCCTTCCGGGGGGGCTACGAGCAGTACTTC
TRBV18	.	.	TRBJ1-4	CASSPPGESEKLFF	TGTGCCAGCTCACCGCCAGGGGAGTCGGAAAAACTGTTTTTT
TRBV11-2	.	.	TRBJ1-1	CASSLPLGQGNTEAFF	TGTGCCAGCAGCTTGCCCCTCGGGCAGGGAAATACTGAAGCTTTCTTT
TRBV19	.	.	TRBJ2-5	CASSKTSEETQYF	TGTGCCAGTAGTAAGACATCCGAAGAGACCCAGTACTTC
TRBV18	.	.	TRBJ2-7	CASSLRDFRKGEQYF	TGTGCCAGCTCCCTCCGGGACTTTCGAAAGGGGGAGCAGTACTTC
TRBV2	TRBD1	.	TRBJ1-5	CASNRGWNQPQHF	TGTGCCAGCAACAGGGGTTGGAATCAGCCCCAGCATTTT
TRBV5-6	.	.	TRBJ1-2	CASSETSGARGYGYTF	TGTGCCAGCAGCGAGACCTCAGGGGCCCGGGGCTATGGCTACACCTTC
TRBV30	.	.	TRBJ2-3	CAWSRPVDTQYF	TGTGCCTGGAGCAGGCCGGTAGATACGCAGTATTTT
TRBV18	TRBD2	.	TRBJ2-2	CASSPVLASTGELFF	TGTGCCAGCTCACCAGTACTAGCGTCCACCGGGGAGCTGTTTTTT
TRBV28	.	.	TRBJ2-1	CASSAQGYSTNEQFF	TGTGCCAGCAGCGCACAGGGCTATAGTACCAATGAGCAGTTCTTC
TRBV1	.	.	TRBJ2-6	CTSSNVRLTKSANVLTF	TGCACCAGCAGCAACGTGCGTTTGACAAAGTCGGCCAACGTCCTGACTTTC
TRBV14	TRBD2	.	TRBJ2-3	CASSRDSGESTDTQYF	TGTGCCAGCAGCCGCGATAGCGGGGAGAGCACAGATACGCAGTATTTT
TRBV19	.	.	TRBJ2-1	CASSWGVGSYNEQFF	TGTGCCAGCTCCTGGGGAGTCGGCTCCTACAATGAGCAGTTCTTC
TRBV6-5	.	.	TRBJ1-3	CASSYSTGNTIYF	TGTGCCAGCAGTTACTCGACTGGAAACACCATATATTTT
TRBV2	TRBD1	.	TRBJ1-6	CASKVDRESPLHF	TGTGCCAGCAAGGTCGACAGGGAATCACCCCTCCACTTT
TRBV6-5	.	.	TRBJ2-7	CASSYGPLAYEQYF	TGTGCCAGCAGTTACGGCCCGCTAGCTTACGAGCAGTACTTC
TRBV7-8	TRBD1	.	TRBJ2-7	CASSSTGTGQYQQYF	TGTGCCAGCAGCTCCACCGGGACAGGGCAGTACCAGCAGTACTTC
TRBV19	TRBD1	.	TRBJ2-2	CATETGDRGPDTGELFF	TGTGCCACCGAGACCGGGGACAGGGGACCAGACACCGGGGAGCTGTTTTTT
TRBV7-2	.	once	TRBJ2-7	CASTKRLVSTHEQYF	TGTGCCAGCACGAAGAGACTAGTTAGCACCCACGAGCAGTACTTC
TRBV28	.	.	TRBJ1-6	CASSPPQGHNSPLHF	TGTGCCAGCAGTCCCCCACAGGGCCATAATTCACCCCTCCACTTT
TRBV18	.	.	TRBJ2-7	CASSPDLYEQYF	TGTGCCAGCTCACCAGATCTCTACGAGCAGTACTTC
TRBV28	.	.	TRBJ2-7	CATIGNIYEQYF	TGTGCCACGATCGGGAATATCTACGAGCAGTACTTC